This entry concerns a single TCR beta chain. What antigen it recognizes has not been identified. No base qualities exist here, and no much larger clone lies one base off it. These data belong to a study of T cell responses to AZD1222 COVID-19 vaccine (dated by TCRdb to about 2021). A note on the overall study: TCR sequencing was performed for over 230 trial participants, of whom about 200 were given two doses of AZD1222 and about 25 were given two doses of MenACWY control vaccine. Enrollment into the trials was organized by age into subgroups of 18-55, 56-69 and 70-plus years, and those subgroups contained about 160, 30 and 59 TCR-sequenced participants, respectively.

The CDR3 regions of human TCRbeta chains were subjected to immunosequencing. As for how the authors treated the data: Repertoire TCRs were checked for matches against a reference library of SARS-CoV-2-specific TCRs that had been generated using the MIRA antigen-specificity platform. Breadth was defined as the fraction of unique TCRs that were SARS-CoV-2-associated. Depth was defined as the fraction of total T cells that were SARS-CoV-2-associated. Using the MIRA data, each spike-specific TCR was assigned both to the spike region to which the TCR was reactive and to a CD4 or CD8 class. Log10-transformed breadth and depth values were compared by one-way ANOVA with Sidak's multiple comparisons tests. This is the immuneACCESS table as TCRdb keeps it, with only in-frame sequences that have V and J called. A part of the clones is gone; compared with another copy, unresolved V genes explain less than half, and the rest is unexplained. V and J calls plus clone size are reproduced from that table; the DNA served to infer D and trimming. This sample has about 61,000 clones in its table, and around 81% of those were observed once. The ten largest account for around 28% of the sample.

What this sample's time point label stands for: about 28 days (+/-7) after the second vaccine dose. AZD1222 recipients given second doses at about 4 weeks or at about 12 weeks were pooled, since spike-specific TCR depth and breadth were not found to differ between the two schedules. Samples from vaccinated people were obtained from the UK trials COV001 and COV002, which included a single-blind randomized controlled phase 2/3 trial of AZD1222 (ChAdOx1 nCoV-19) in healthy adults. For TCRbeta chain sequencing, PBMC samples from trial participants were taken at day 0 and at day 28 after the second dose. The germline V gene (reference sequence) provides CDR1 MNHEY and CDR2 SMNVEV. Trimming removed 5 bases from V and 5 bases from J, leaving 9 bases between the germline ends. Inclusive of the bounding cysteine and phenylalanine, the CDR3 is 13 residues long. Only the CDR3 part of the read is kept: 39 bases, read in frame from the first base.

Broad study findings and their caveats: Because no day 14 peak-response samples were available, the repertoires could be characterized only after the peak T cell response. A significant rise in spike-specific TCR breadth and depth was observed after two AZD1222 doses relative to day 0 and relative to MenACWY recipients. Participants were mostly white British, with more females than males. The authors suggested clonal diversity may have been underestimated. The 56-69-year group was small, and its depth increase did not reach significance, likely because of low power. Conclusions about previously exposed vaccinees were limited because only a handful of AZD1222 recipients were SARS-CoV-2 seropositive at baseline. Epitopes outside the regions mutated in the B.1.351 and B.1.1.7 variants were reportedly recognized by nearly half of the unique spike-specific TCRs. CD4 TCRs associated with the vaccine covered the entire spike protein, and the dominant responses were in regions 160-218 and 743-854.

Sequenced material: peripheral blood, taken 28 days after the second AZD1222 dose. The chain employs TRBV27 and TRBJ1-4; no D segment can be confidently identified. The sequence was collected from an adult who received the AZD1222 COVID-19 vaccine. Here is the DNA: TGTGCCAGCAGTCCCGCCGGGAATGAAAAACTGTTTTTT. Protein translation: CASSPAGNEKLFF.